The entry that follows covers one T cell receptor (beta chain) sequence. Its specificity is unknown. These data come from a study of T cell responses to AZD1222 COVID-19 vaccine. Findings and limits, study-wide: Of the AZD1222 recipients, only 5 to 7 were seropositive at baseline.

This CDR3 is 13 amino acids long. With 2 bases removed from V and 2 bases from J, the gap between germline ends came to 6 bases. Germline values: CDR1 SGHAT, CDR2 FQNNGV. Profiling relied on immunoSEQ multiplex PCR, and the TCRdb table lists in-frame clones only, not all of them. The table records approximately 110,000 clones, 70% to 90% of them present only once. This sample comprised peripheral blood, obtained on day 0 of AZD1222 vaccination. The sequence derives from an adult in good health. The J gene is TRBJ1-2, the V gene TRBV11-2; D is unresolved. CDR3 bases: TGTGCCAGCAGCTTACAGGAGAACTATGGCTACACCTTC. It yields the protein CASSLQENYGYTF.